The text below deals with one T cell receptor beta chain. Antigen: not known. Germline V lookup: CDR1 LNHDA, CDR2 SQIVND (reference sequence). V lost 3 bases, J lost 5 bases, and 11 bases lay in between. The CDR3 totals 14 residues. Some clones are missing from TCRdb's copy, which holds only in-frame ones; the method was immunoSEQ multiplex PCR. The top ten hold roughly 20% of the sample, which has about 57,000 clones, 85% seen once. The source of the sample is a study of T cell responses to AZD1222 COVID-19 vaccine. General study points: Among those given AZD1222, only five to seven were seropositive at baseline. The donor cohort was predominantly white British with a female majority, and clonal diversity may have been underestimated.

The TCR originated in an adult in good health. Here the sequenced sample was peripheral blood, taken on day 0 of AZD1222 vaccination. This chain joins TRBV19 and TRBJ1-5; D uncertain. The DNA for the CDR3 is TGTGCCAGTAGTATCCTTGGGCTAGATCAGCCCCAGCATTTT. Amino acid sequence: CASSILGLDQPQHF.